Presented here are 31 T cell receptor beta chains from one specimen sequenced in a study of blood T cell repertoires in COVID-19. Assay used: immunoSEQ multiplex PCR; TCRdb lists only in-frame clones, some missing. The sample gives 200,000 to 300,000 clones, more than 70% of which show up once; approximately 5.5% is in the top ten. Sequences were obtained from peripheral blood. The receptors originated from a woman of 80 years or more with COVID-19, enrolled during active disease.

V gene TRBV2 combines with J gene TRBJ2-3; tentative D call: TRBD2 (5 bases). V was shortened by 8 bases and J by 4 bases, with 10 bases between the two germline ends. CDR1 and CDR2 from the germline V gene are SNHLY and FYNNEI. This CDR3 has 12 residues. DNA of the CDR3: TGTGCCAGCCGAGTGAGGGCAGATACGCAGTATTTT. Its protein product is CASRVRADTQYF.

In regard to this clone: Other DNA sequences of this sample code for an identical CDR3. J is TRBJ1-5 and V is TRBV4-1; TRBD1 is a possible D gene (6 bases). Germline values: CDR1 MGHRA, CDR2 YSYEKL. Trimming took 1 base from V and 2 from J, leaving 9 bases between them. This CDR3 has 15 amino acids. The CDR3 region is CASSQGGGGNQPQHF. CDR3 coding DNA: TGCGCCAGCAGCCAAGGAGGGGGGGGCAATCAGCCCCAGCATTTT.

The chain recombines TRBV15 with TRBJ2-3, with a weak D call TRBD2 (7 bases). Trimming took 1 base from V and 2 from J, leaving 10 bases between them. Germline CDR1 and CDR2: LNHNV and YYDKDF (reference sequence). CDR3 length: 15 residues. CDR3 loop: CATSRGAGATDTQYF. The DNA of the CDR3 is TGTGCCACCAGCAGAGGGGCGGGGGCCACAGATACGCAGTATTTT.

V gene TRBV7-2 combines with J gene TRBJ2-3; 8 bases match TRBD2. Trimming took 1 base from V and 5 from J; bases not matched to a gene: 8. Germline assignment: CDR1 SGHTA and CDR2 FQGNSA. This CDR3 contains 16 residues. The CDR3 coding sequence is TGTGCCAGCAGCTTAGGAGTCGGGCTAGCGGGAGATACGCAGTATTTT. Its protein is CASSLGVGLAGDTQYF.

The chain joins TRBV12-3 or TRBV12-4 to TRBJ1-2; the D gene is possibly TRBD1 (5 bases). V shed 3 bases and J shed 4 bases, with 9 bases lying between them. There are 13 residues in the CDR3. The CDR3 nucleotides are TGTGCCAGCAGTTTGGGGCAGGTCTATGGCTACACCTTC. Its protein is CASSLGQVYGYTF.

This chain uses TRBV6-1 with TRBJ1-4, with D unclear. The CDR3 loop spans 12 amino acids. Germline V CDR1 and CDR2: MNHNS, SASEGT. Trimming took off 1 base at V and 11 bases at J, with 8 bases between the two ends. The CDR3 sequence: CASSEDFRKLFF. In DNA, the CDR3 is TGTGCCAGCAGTGAAGATTTTCGGAAACTGTTTTTT.

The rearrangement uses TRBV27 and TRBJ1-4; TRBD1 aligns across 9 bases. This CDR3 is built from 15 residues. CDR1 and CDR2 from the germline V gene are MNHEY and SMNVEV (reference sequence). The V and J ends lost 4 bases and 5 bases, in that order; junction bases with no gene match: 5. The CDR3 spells CASSSQGAENEKLFF. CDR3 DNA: TGTGCCAGCAGTTCACAGGGGGCGGAAAATGAAAAACTGTTTTTT.

The CDR3 loop reads CASSGDSSYEQYV. Written as DNA, the CDR3 is TGTGCCAGCAGTGGGGACAGCTCCTACGAGCAGTACGTC. J is TRBJ2-7 and V is TRBV2; TRBD1 agrees at 7 bases. The CDR3 consists of 13 residues. Trimming at V came to 4 bases and at J to 0 bases, leaving 0 bases not matched to a gene. Germline CDR1 SNHLY, CDR2 FYNNEI.

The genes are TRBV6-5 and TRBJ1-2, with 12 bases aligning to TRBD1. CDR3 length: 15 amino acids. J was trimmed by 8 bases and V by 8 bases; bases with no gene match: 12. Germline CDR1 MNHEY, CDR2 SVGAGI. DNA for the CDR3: TGTGCCAGCTCTTCCCCGGGACAGGGGGCGGAAGGCTACACCTTC. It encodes CASSSPGQGAEGYTF.

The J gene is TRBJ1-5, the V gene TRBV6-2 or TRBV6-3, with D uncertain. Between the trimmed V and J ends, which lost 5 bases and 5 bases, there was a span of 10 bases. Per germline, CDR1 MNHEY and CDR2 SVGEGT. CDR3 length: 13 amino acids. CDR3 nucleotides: TGTGCCAGCAGTGGGCAGGCGTATCAGCCCCAGCATTTT. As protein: CASSGQAYQPQHF.

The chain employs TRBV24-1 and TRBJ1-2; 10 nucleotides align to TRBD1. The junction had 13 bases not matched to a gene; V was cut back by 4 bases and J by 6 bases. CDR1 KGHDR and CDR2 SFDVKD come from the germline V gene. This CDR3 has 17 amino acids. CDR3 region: CATSDRGKTGTGDGYTF. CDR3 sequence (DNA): TGTGCCACCAGTGACCGAGGGAAAACCGGGACAGGGGATGGCTACACCTTC.

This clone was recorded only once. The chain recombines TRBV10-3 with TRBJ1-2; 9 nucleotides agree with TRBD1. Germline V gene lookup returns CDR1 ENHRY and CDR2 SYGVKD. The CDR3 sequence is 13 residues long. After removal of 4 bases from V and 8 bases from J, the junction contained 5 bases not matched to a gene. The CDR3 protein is CAISVDRGWGYTF. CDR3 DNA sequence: TGTGCCATCAGTGTGGACAGGGGATGGGGCTACACCTTC.

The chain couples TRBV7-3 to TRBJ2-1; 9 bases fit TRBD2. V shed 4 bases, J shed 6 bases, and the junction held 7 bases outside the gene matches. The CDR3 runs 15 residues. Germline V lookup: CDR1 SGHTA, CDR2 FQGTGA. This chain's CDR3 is CASSSSGTSFNEQFF. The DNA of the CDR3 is TGTGCCAGCAGCTCATCCGGGACTAGCTTCAATGAGCAGTTCTTC.

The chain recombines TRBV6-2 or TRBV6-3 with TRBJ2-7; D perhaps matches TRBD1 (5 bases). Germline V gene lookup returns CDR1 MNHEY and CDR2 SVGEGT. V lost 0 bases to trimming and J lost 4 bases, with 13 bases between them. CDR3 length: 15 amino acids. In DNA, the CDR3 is TGTGCCAGCAGTTACTCGACCAGGGCAATGTACGAGCAGTACTTC. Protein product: CASSYSTRAMYEQYF.

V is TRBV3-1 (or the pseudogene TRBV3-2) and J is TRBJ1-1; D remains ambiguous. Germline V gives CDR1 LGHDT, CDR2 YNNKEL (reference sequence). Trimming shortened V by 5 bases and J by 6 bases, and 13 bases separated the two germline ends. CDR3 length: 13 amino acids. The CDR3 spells CASSNSVGAEAFF. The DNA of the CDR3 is TGTGCCAGCAGCAATAGTGTCGGGGCTGAAGCTTTCTTT.

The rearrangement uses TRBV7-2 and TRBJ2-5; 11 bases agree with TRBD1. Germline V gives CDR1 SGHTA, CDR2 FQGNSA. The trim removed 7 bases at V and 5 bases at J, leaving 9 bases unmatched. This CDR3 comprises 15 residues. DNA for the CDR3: TGTGCCAGCACCCCAAACGGGGACAGGGGGGAGACCCAGTACTTC. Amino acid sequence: CASTPNGDRGETQYF.

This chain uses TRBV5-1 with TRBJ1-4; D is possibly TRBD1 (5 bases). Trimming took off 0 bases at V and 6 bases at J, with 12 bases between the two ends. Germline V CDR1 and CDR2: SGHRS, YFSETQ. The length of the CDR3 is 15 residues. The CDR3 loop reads CASSLGTREYEKLFF. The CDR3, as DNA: TGCGCCAGCAGCTTGGGGACAAGGGAATATGAAAAACTGTTTTTT. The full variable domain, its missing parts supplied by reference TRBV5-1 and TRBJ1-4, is KAGVTQTPRYLIKTRGQQVTLSCSPISGHRSVSWYQQTPGQGLQFLFEYFSETQRNKGNFPGRFSGRQFSNSRSEMNVSTLELGDSALYLCASSLGTREYEKLFFGSGTQLSVL.

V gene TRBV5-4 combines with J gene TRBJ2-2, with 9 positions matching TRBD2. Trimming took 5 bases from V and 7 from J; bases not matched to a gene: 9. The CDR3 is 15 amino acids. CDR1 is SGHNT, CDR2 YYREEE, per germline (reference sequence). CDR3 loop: CASSYAGTSIGELFF. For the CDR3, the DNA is TGTGCCAGCAGTTATGCCGGGACTAGCATCGGGGAGCTGTTTTTT.

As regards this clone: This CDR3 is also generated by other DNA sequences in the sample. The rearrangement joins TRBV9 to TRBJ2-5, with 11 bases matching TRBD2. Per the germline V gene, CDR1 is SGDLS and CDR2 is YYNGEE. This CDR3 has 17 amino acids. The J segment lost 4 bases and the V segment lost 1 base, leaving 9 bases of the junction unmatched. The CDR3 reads CASSVSSGGLGGETQYF. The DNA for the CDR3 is TGTGCCAGCAGCGTATCTAGCGGGGGGCTCGGGGGAGAGACCCAGTACTTC.

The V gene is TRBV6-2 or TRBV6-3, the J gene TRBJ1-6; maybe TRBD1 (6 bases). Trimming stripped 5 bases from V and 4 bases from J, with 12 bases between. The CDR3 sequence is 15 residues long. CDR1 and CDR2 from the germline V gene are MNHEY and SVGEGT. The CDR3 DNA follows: TGTGCCAGCAGTGGAGGACAGTTTTATAATTCACCCCTCCACTTT. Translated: CASSGGQFYNSPLHF.

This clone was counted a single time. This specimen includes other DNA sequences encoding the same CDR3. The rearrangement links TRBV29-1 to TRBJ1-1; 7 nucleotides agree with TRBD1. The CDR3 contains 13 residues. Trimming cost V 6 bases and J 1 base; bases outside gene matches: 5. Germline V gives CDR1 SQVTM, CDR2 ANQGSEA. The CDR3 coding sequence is TGCAGCGTGAGGGGGCAGGGGAACACTGAAGCTTTCTTT. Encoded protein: CSVRGQGNTEAFF.

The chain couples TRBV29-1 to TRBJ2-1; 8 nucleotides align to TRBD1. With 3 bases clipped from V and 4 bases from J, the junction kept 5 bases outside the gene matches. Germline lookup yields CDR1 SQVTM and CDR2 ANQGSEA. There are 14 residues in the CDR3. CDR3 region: CSVEGQVSYNEQFF. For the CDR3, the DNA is TGCAGCGTTGAGGGACAGGTTTCGTACAATGAGCAGTTCTTC.

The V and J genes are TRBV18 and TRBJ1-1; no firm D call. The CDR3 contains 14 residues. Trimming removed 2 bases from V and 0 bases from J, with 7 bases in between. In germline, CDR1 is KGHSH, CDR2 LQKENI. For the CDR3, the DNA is TGTGCCAGCTCACCAGACATTATGAACACTGAAGCTTTCTTT. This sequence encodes CASSPDIMNTEAFF.

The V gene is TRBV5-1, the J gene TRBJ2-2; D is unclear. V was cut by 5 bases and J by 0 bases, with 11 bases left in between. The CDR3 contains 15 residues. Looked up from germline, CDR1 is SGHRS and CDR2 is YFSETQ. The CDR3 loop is CASSTAFANTGELFF. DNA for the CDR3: TGCGCCAGCAGTACAGCCTTCGCGAACACCGGGGAGCTGTTTTTT.

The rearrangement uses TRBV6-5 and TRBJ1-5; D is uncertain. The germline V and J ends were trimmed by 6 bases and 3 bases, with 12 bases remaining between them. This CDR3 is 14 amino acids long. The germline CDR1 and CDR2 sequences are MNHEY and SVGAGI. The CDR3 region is CASSLTESNQPQHF. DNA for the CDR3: TGTGCCAGCAGCCTCACAGAGTCCAATCAGCCCCAGCATTTT.

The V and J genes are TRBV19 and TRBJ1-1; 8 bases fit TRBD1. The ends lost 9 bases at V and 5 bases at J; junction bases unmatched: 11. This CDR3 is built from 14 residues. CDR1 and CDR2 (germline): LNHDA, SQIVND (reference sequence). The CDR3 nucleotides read TGTGCCAGCCATTCCCGACAGGGGAGAACTGAAGCTTTCTTT. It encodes CASHSRQGRTEAFF.

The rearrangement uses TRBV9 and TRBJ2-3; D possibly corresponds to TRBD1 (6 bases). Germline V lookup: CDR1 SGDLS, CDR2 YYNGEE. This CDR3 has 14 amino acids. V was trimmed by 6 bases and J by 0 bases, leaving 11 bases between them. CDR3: CASTKGESTDTQYF. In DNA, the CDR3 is TGTGCCAGCACAAAGGGGGAGAGCACAGATACGCAGTATTTT.

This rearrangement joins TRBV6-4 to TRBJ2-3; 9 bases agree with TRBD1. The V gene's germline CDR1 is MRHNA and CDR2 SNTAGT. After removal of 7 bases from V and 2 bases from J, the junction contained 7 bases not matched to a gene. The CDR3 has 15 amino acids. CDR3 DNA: TGTGCCAGCAACTACAGGGGGCATCACACAGATACGCAGTATTTT. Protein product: CASNYRGHHTDTQYF.

This CDR3 is CASSLTGGGGAETQYF. CDR3 DNA sequence: TGTGCCAGCAGCTTAACCGGGGGTGGAGGAGCCGAGACCCAGTACTTC. The V gene is TRBV7-3, the J gene TRBJ2-5; TRBD2 is a possible D gene (6 bases). Germline CDR1 and CDR2: SGHTA and FQGTGA. With 0 bases removed from V and 5 bases from J, the gap between germline ends came to 16 bases. This CDR3 region has 16 residues. Using reference TRBV7-3 and TRBJ2-5 for the parts outside the CDR3, the full variable domain is GAGVSQTPSNKVTEKGKYVELRCDPISGHTALYWYRQSLGQGPEFLIYFQGTGAADDSGLPNDRFFAVRPEGSVSTLKIQRTERGDSAVYLCASSLTGGGGAETQYFGPGTRLLVL.

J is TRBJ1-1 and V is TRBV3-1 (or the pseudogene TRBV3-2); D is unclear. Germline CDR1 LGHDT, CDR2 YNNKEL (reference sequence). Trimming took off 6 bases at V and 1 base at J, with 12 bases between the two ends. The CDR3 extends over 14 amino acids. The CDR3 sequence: CASRSFGANTEAFF. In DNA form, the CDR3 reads TGTGCCAGCAGGAGCTTCGGAGCGAACACTGAAGCTTTCTTT.

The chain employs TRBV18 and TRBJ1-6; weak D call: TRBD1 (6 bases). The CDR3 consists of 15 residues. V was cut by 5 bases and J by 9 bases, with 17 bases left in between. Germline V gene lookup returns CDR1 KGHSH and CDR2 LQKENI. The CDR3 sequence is CASSTNRDGSSPLHF. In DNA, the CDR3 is TGTGCCAGCTCAACAAACAGGGATGGTTCTTCACCCCTCCACTTT. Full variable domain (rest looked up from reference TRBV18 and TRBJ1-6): NAGVMQNPRHLVRRRGQEARLRCSPMKGHSHVYWYRQLPEEGLKFMVYLQKENIIDESGMPKERFSAEFPKEGPSILRIQQVVRGDSAAYFCASSTNRDGSSPLHFGNGTRLTVT.